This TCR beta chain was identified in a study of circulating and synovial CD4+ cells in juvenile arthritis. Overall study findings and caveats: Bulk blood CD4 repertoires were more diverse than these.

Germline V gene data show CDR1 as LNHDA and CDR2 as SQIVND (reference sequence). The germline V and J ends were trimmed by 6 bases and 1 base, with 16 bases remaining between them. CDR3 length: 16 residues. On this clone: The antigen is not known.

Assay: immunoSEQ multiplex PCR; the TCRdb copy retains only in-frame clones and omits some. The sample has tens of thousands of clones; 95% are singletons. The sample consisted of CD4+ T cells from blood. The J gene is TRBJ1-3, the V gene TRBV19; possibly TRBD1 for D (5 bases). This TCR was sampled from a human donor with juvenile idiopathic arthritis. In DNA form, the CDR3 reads TGTGCCAGTAGCCGCAGGAGGGCAGGGTCTGGAAACACCATATATTTT. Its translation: CASSRRRAGSGNTIYF. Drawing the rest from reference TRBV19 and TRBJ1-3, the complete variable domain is DGGITQSPKYLFRKEGQNVTLSCEQNLNHDAMYWYRQDPGQGLRLIYYSQIVNDFQKGDIAEGYSVSREKKESFPLTVTSAQKNPTAFYLCASSRRRAGSGNTIYFGEGSWLTVV.